This is a list of T cell receptor beta chains from one sample in a study of shared clonotypes between healthy human individuals. Generated by immunoSEQ multiplex PCR, the TCRdb table keeps only in-frame clones and is missing some. The repertoire holds about 2 million clones, with roughly 96% as singletons. Sequencing was carried out using naive CD4+ T cells sorted from blood. These receptors originate from a man younger than 35 in good health. CDR3s include the opening cysteine and the closing phenylalanine or tryptophan. The D gene is left open where the match is weak. The listing skips clone size in some rows; elsewhere it reads once, few, many or a size class.

d_call j_call clone_size v_call cdr3_aa cdr3_nt
NA TRBJ2-1 NA TRBV29-1 CSVVGLGVNEQFF TGCAGCGTTGTTGGCCTGGGGGTGAATGAGCAGTTCTTC
TRBD2 TRBJ2-5 NA TRBV2 CASSAAGGAATQYF TGTGCCAGCAGCGCAGCCGGGGGGGCTGCGACCCAGTACTTC
TRBD1 TRBJ1-1 NA TRBV19 CASSASTGITEAFF TGTGCCAGTAGTGCTTCGACAGGGATCACTGAAGCTTTCTTT
NA TRBJ1-1 NA TRBV29-1 CSVTGMNTEAFF TGCAGCGTAACCGGAATGAACACTGAAGCTTTCTTT
NA TRBJ2-7 NA TRBV14 CASSQQGVGEQYF TGTGCCAGCAGCCAACAAGGGGTGGGGGAGCAGTACTTC
TRBD1 TRBJ2-6 NA TRBV10-1 CASKTGKDSGANVLTF TGCGCCAGCAAGACAGGGAAAGACTCTGGGGCCAACGTCCTGACTTTC
NA TRBJ2-7 NA TRBV2 CASSRDWNSYEQYF TGTGCCAGCAGTAGGGACTGGAACTCCTACGAGCAGTACTTC
TRBD2 TRBJ2-5 NA TRBV5-4 CASSLAGGLDTQYF TGTGCCAGCAGCCTCGCGGGGGGGTTGGATACCCAGTACTTC
NA TRBJ1-5 NA TRBV19 CASSPMGVSNQPQHF TGTGCCAGTAGCCCGATGGGGGTTAGCAATCAGCCCCAGCATTTT
NA TRBJ2-2 NA TRBV5-1 CASSLPTGFAGELFF TGCGCCAGCAGCCTTCCAACAGGGTTCGCCGGGGAGCTGTTTTTT
NA TRBJ1-3 NA TRBV6-1 CASSQGTGNTIYF TGTGCCAGCAGCCAGGGAACTGGAAACACCATATATTTT
NA TRBJ2-7 NA TRBV9 CASSVEPVPYEQYF TGTGCCAGCAGCGTAGAGCCAGTTCCCTACGAGCAGTACTTC
NA TRBJ1-1 NA TRBV6-5 CASSLTGWGSEAFF TGTGCCAGCAGTTTGACGGGATGGGGGTCTGAAGCTTTCTTT
NA TRBJ1-3 NA TRBV2 CASTLGKVNSGNTIYF TGTGCCAGCACCCTCGGGAAGGTGAACTCTGGAAACACCATATATTTT
TRBD2 TRBJ2-1 NA TRBV6-5 CASSFGGRGNEQFF TGTGCCAGCAGTTTCGGCGGGAGGGGTAATGAGCAGTTCTTC
NA TRBJ1-1 once TRBV5-1 CASSSGGTEAFF TGCGCCAGCAGCTCCGGGGGCACTGAAGCTTTCTTT
TRBD2 TRBJ2-7 NA TRBV6-6 CASSYSLANAYEQYF TGTGCCAGCAGTTACTCACTAGCGAACGCCTACGAGCAGTACTTC
NA TRBJ1-2 NA TRBV7-4 CASSLDIAANYGYTF TGTGCCAGCAGCTTAGATATTGCAGCTAACTATGGCTACACCTTC
NA TRBJ1-1 NA TRBV4-1 CASSQPWDTEAFF TGCGCCAGCAGCCAACCCTGGGACACTGAAGCTTTCTTT
NA TRBJ2-6 NA TRBV25-1 CASSEGLANVLTF TGTGCCAGCAGTGAGGGGCTGGCCAACGTCCTGACTTTC
TRBD1 TRBJ1-6 once TRBV6-1 CAYNRGDSYNSPLHF TGTGCCTACAACAGGGGGGACTCCTATAATTCACCCCTCCACTTT
TRBD1 TRBJ2-5 NA TRBV5-1 CASSRQGAGETQYF TGCGCCAGCAGCAGACAGGGGGCAGGAGAGACCCAGTACTTC
NA TRBJ2-3 NA TRBV7-2 CASSLGRSTDTQYF TGTGCCAGCAGCTTAGGCAGAAGCACAGATACGCAGTATTTT
TRBD2 TRBJ2-2 NA TRBV6-6 CASSYGLAGGAGELFF TGTGCCAGCAGTTACGGACTAGCGGGAGGGGCGGGGGAGCTGTTTTTT
NA TRBJ1-2 NA TRBV7-9 CASSLDVLLTNYGYTF TGTGCCAGCAGCTTAGACGTGCTTCTAACTAACTATGGCTACACCTTC
TRBD1 TRBJ2-2 NA TRBV5-1 CASSLNRGENTGELFF TGCGCCAGCAGCTTGAACAGGGGAGAGAACACCGGGGAGCTGTTTTTT
TRBD2 TRBJ2-7 NA TRBV5-4 CASSFVPSGRSSYEQYF TGTGCCAGCAGCTTCGTCCCTAGCGGGAGGAGCTCCTACGAGCAGTACTTC
TRBD1 TRBJ2-3 NA TRBV4-3 CASSLGPATGADTQYF TGCGCCAGCAGTTTGGGACCTGCAACAGGGGCCGATACGCAGTATTTT
TRBD1 TRBJ2-3 NA TRBV9 CASSVSFRDRGPDTQYF TGTGCCAGCAGCGTTTCTTTCCGGGACAGGGGCCCAGATACGCAGTATTTT
NA TRBJ1-6 NA TRBV7-9 CASSLDFTGNNSPLHF TGTGCCAGCAGCTTAGACTTCACCGGGAATAATTCACCCCTCCACTTT
NA TRBJ1-3 NA TRBV29-1 CSVGISGNTIYF TGCAGCGTTGGGATATCTGGAAACACCATATATTTT
NA TRBJ1-4 once TRBV19 CASSFGAKGEKLFF TGTGCCAGTAGTTTTGGGGCGAAAGGCGAAAAACTGTTTTTT
NA TRBJ2-1 NA TRBV14 CASSLGLNNEQFF TGTGCCAGCAGCCTCGGACTCAACAATGAGCAGTTCTTC
NA TRBJ2-5 once TRBV6-1 CASSEAIQETQYF TGTGCCAGCAGTGAAGCGATACAAGAGACCCAGTACTTC
NA TRBJ2-1 NA TRBV5-1 CASSFSPPMGNEQFF TGCGCCAGCAGCTTTAGTCCCCCCATGGGCAATGAGCAGTTCTTC
NA TRBJ1-2 NA TRBV7-8 CASTNPGNYGYTF TGTGCCAGCACTAACCCGGGTAACTATGGCTACACCTTC
TRBD2 TRBJ2-1 NA TRBV6-1 CASRETSGGYNEQFF TGTGCCAGCAGAGAGACTAGCGGGGGCTACAATGAGCAGTTCTTC
NA TRBJ2-7 NA TRBV7-8 CASSLVYQGNYEQYF TGTGCCAGCAGCTTAGTTTACCAGGGAAACTACGAGCAGTACTTC
TRBD1 TRBJ2-2 NA TRBV4-1 CASSWTGDYTGELFF TGCGCCAGCAGCTGGACAGGGGACTACACCGGGGAGCTGTTTTTT
NA TRBJ2-2 once TRBV4-3 CASSRQVGTGELFF TGCGCCAGCAGCCGTCAAGTGGGCACCGGGGAGCTGTTTTTT
TRBD1 TRBJ2-6 NA TRBV10-3 CAISKDRGREAGANVLTF TGTGCCATCAGCAAGGACAGGGGGCGGGAAGCTGGGGCCAACGTCCTGACTTTC
NA TRBJ1-2 NA TRBV5-1 CASSFDRQDGYTF TGCGCCAGCAGCTTCGACCGACAGGATGGCTACACCTTC
NA TRBJ2-1 NA TRBV7-2 CASSFRRDYSYEQFF TGTGCCAGCAGCTTTAGGCGGGATTACAGTTATGAGCAGTTCTTC
NA TRBJ1-1 NA TRBV5-4 CASSAVNTEAFF TGTGCCAGCAGCGCAGTAAACACTGAAGCTTTCTTT
NA TRBJ2-5 NA TRBV19 CASSIYGETQYF TGTGCCAGTAGTATATACGGGGAGACCCAGTACTTC
TRBD1 TRBJ2-4 NA TRBV5-1 CASSLGTGEQNIQYF TGCGCCAGCAGCTTGGGGACAGGGGAACAAAACATTCAGTACTTC
TRBD2 TRBJ2-3 NA TRBV2 CASSGPLAASSTDTQYF TGTGCCAGCAGTGGGCCACTAGCGGCTTCTAGCACAGATACGCAGTATTTT
NA TRBJ2-3 NA TRBV2 CASRRVTDTQYF TGTGCCAGCCGGCGGGTCACAGATACGCAGTATTTT
NA TRBJ2-7 NA TRBV2 CASSVNSGGLYEQYF TGTGCCAGCAGTGTTAACTCCGGGGGCCTTTACGAGCAGTACTTC
TRBD1 TRBJ1-5 NA TRBV18 CASSLSQGEALQPQHF TGTGCCAGCTCACTATCACAGGGGGAGGCATTACAGCCCCAGCATTTT
TRBD2 TRBJ2-1 NA TRBV5-1 CASSPTSGRANEQFF TGCGCCAGCAGCCCGACTAGCGGGAGGGCCAATGAGCAGTTCTTC
NA TRBJ1-1 NA TRBV18 CASSTGEKAFF TGTGCCAGCTCAACGGGGGAGAAAGCTTTCTTT
NA TRBJ2-5 NA TRBV6-1 CASTKTVQETQYF TGTGCCAGCACCAAGACTGTTCAAGAGACCCAGTACTTC
NA TRBJ2-2 NA TRBV7-6 CASAIFANTGELFF TGTGCCAGCGCTATCTTCGCGAACACCGGGGAGCTGTTTTTT
NA TRBJ2-2 NA TRBV4-1 CASSQVWVQANTGELFF TGCGCCAGCAGCCAAGTTTGGGTCCAGGCGAACACCGGGGAGCTGTTTTTT